These 2 T cell receptor beta chains came from one sample sequenced in a study of blood T cell repertoires in COVID-19. TCRdb's table, derived via immunoSEQ multiplex PCR, lists solely in-frame clones and lacks some. Counted here are 150,000 or so clones, roughly nine tenths occurring once; the ten biggest clones make up over 7%. Sequencing input: PBMCs or T cells enriched from blood (not recorded which). The receptors were sampled from a woman in her 50s who had recovered from COVID-19.

This chain joins TRBV28 and TRBJ1-4, with 7 nucleotides matching TRBD1. Germline V gene sequence: CDR1 MDHEN, CDR2 SYDVKM. There are 14 residues in the CDR3. After removal of 6 bases from V and 5 bases from J, the junction contained 6 bases not matched to a gene. CDR3 sequence reads: CASRRTGWNEKLFF. Written as DNA, the CDR3 is TGTGCCAGCAGGCGGACAGGTTGGAATGAAAAACTGTTTTTT.

This rearrangement joins TRBV30 to TRBJ2-4; a possible D gene is TRBD1 (6 bases). CDR3 length equals 17 residues. With 1 base removed from V and 2 bases from J, the gap between germline ends came to 18 bases. Germline V gives CDR1 GTSNPN, CDR2 SVGIG (reference sequence). CDR3 amino acids: CAWSGAGAPSSKNIQYF. CDR3 nucleotide sequence: TGTGCCTGGAGTGGGGCAGGGGCACCGTCCTCCAAAAACATTCAGTACTTC.